This record concerns one T cell receptor (beta chain) sequence. Its antigen is not identified. This record belongs to a study of blood T cells in healthy people across ages. Findings and caveats of the study: Expanded clonotype shifts may have been confounded, as the donors had an unknown CMV status. Donors of long life had a larger count of naive CD4+ cells and greater diversity than aged donors.

Through a sample-barcoded 5' primer and a J-beta primer mix, a second PCR was run for about 6 to 11 cycles. TCRdb processed the 5' RACE reads anew with MiXCR; each CDR3 protein has one entry. The sample contains about 760,000 distinct CDR3 sequences, more than 50% of which appear only once. This CDR3 is built from 14 residues. The germline V gene has CDR1 SGHTS and CDR2 YDEGEE. Trimming took off 5 bases at V and 3 bases at J, with 14 bases between the two ends. PBMCs were isolated at a quantity of at least 7 million per sample. The sequenced sample was blood. The receptor was isolated from a man aged 35-49 years in good health. This chain uses TRBV5-8 with TRBJ1-2, with TRBD1 as a possible D gene (5 bases). The CDR3 nucleotides are TGTGCCAGCAGTCCCATAATGACAGACTATGGCTACACCTTC. This translates into CASSPIMTDYGYTF.